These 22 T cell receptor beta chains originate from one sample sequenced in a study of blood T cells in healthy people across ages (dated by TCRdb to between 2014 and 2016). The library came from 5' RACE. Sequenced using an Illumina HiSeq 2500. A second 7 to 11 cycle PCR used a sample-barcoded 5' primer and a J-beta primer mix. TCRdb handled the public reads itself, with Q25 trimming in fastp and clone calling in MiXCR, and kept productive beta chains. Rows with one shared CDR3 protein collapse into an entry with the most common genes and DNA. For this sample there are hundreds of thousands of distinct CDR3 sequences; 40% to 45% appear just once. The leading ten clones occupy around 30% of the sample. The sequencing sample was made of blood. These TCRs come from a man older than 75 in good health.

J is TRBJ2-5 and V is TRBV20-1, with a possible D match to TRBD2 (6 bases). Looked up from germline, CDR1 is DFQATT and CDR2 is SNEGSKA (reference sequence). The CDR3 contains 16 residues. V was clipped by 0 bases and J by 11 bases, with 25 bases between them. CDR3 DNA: TGCAGTGCTAGAGATAGGACGGGGGTCCGGGGAAATGAGCAGTACTTC. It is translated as CSARDRTGVRGNEQYF.

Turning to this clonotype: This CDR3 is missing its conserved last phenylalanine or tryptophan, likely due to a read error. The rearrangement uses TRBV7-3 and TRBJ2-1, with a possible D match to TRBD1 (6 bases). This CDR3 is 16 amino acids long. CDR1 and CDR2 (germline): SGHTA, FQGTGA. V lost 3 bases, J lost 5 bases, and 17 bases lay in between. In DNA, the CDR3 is TGTGCCAGCAGCTTGGGCTCCCCCAGGGGCCACAATGAGCAGTTCTTA. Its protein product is CASSLGSPRGHNEQFL.

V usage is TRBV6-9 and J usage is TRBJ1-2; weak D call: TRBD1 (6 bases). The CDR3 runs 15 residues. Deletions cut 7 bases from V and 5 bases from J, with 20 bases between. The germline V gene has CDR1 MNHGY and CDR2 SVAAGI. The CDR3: CASTRGRGVGYGYTF. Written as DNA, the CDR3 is TGTGCCAGCACTCGGGGGCGGGGGGTTGGATATGGCTACACCTTC.

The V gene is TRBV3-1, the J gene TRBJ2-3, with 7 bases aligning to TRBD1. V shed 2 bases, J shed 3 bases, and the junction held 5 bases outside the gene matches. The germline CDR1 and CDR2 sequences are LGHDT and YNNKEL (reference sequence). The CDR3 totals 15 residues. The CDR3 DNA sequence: TGTGCCAGCAGCCAAAGTGGACAGGTTACAGATACGCAGTATTTT. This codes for CASSQSGQVTDTQYF.

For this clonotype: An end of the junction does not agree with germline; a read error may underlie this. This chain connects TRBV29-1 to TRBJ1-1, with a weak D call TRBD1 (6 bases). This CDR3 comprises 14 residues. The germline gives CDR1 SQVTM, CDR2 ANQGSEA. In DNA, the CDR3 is TGCAGCGTTGATTACGGGGGGCTGAACACTGTAGCTTTCTTT. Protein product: CSVDYGGLNTVAFF.

The CDR3 is CASSLGWGNEQYF. The CDR3 DNA sequence: TGTGCCAGCAGCTTAGGTTGGGGGAATGAGCAGTACTTC. The chain links TRBV7-3 to TRBJ2-4; the D gene could be TRBD1 or TRBD2 (5 bases each). The V gene lost 2 bases and the J gene lost 13 bases, with 15 bases spanning the gap. Per the germline V gene, CDR1 is SGHTA and CDR2 is FQGTGA. This CDR3 contains 13 residues.

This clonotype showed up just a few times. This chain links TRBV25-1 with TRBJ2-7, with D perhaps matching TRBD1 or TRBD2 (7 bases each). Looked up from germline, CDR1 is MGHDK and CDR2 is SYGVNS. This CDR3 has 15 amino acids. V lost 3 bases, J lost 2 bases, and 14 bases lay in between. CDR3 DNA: TGTGCCAGCAGTGACCCAGCGGGGACAGCCTACGAGCAGTACTTC. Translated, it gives CASSDPAGTAYEQYF.

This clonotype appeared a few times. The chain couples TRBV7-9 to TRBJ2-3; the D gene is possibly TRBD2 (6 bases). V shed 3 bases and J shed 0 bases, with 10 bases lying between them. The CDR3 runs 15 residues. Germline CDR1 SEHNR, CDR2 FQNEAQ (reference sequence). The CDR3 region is CASSFSSGSTDTQYF. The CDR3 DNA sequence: TGTGCCAGCAGCTTTTCCAGCGGGAGCACAGATACGCAGTATTTT. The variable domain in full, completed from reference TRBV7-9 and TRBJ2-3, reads DTGVSQNPRHKITKRGQNVTFRCDPISEHNRLYWYRQTLGQGPEFLTYFQNEAQLEKSRLLSDRFSAERPKGSFSTLEIQRTEQGDSAMYLCASSFSSGSTDTQYFGPGTRLTVL.

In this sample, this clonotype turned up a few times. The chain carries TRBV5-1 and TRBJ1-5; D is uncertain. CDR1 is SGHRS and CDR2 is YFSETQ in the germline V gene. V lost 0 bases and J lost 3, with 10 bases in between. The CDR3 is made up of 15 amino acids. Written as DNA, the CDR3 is TGCGCCAGCAGCTTGGCCGGATCGAACAATCAGCCCCAGCATTTT. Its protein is CASSLAGSNNQPQHF.

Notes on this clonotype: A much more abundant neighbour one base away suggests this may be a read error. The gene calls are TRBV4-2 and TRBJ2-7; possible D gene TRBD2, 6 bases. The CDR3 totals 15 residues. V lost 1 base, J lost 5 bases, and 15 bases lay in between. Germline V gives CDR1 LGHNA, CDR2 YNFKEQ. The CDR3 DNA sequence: TGTGCCAGCAGCCAAGTAGGTGCGGGGAACGACGAGCAGTACTTC. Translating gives CASSQVGAGNDEQYF.

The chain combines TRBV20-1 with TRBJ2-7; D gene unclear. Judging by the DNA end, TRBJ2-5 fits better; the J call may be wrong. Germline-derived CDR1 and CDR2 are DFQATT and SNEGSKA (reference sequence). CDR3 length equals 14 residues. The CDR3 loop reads CSARDDREWKTQYF. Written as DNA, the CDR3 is TGCAGTGCTAGAGATGACCGAGAATGGAAGACCCAGTACTTC.

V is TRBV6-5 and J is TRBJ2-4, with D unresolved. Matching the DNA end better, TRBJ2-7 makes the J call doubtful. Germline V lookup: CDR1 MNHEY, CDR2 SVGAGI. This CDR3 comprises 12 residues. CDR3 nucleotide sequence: TGTGCCAGCCCGATTTGGACCGACGAGCAGTACTTC. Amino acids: CASPIWTDEQYF.

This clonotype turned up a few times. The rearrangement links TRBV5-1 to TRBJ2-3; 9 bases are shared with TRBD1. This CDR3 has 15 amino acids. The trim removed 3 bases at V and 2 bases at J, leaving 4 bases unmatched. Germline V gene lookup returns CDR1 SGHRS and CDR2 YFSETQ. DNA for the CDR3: TGCGCCAGCAGCTCCTGGACAGGGGCCACAGATACGCAGTATTTT. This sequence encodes CASSSWTGATDTQYF.

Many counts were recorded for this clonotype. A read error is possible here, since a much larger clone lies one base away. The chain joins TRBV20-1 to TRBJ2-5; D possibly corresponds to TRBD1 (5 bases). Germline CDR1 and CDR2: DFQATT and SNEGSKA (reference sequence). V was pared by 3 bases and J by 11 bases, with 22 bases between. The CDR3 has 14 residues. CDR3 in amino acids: CSASGPLGVNEQYF. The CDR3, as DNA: TGCAGTGCTAGCGGGCCTCTAGGGGTCAATGAGCAGTACTTC.

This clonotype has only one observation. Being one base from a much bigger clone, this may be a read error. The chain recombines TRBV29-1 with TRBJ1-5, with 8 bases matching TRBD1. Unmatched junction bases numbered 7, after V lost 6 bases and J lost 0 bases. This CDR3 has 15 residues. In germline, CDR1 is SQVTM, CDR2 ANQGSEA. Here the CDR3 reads CSVASTGASNQPQHF. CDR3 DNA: TGCAGCGTAGCTTCGACAGGGGCTAGCAATCAGCCCCAGCATTTT.

In DNA, the CDR3 is TGTGCCAGCACAAAAGACGGGGCCCAAGAGACCCAGTTCTTC. Translation gives CASTKDGAQETQFF. The chain uses TRBV7-9 and TRBJ2-5; D assignment may be TRBD1 or TRBD2 (5 bases each). The DNA end is a closer match to TRBJ2-1, so the J assignment may be wrong. CDR1 and CDR2 from the germline V gene are SEHNR and FQNEAQ (reference sequence). The CDR3 consists of 14 residues.

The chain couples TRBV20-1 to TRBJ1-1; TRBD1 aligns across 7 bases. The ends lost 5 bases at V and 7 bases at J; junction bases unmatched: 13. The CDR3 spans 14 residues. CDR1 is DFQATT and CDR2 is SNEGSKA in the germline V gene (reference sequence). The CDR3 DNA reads TGCAGTGCTTTACGACAGGGAGTGAAGAGTGAAGCTTTCTTT. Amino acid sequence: CSALRQGVKSEAFF.

The CDR3 coding sequence is TGCGCCAGCACGGGACTAGCGGGAGGAGGCTCCTACAATGAGCAGTTCTTC. Translating gives CASTGLAGGGSYNEQFF. V gene TRBV5-1 combines with J gene TRBJ2-1, with 15 bases that match TRBD2. The CDR3 consists of 17 residues. V shed 6 bases, J shed 0 bases, and the junction held 4 bases outside the gene matches. Germline CDR1 SGHRS, CDR2 YFSETQ.

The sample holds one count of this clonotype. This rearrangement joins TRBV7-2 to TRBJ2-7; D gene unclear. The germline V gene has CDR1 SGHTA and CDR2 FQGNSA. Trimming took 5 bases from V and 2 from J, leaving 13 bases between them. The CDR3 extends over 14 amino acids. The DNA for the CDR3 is TGTGCCAGCAGCGTAGGGTCAGCACCCTACGAGCAGTACTTC. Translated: CASSVGSAPYEQYF.

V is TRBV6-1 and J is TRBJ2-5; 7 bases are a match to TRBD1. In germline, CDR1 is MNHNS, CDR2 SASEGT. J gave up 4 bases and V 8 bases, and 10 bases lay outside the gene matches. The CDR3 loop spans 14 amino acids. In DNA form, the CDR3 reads TGTGCCAGCTCCCGGACAGGAGTATCAGAGACCCAGTACTTC. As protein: CASSRTGVSETQYF.

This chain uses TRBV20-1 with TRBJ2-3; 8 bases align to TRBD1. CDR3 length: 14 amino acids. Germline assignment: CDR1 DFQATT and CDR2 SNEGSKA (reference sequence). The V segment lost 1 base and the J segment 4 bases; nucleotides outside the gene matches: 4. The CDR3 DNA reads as TGCAGTGCTAGAGTGCCAGGGGGCGCAGATACGCAGTATTTT. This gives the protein CSARVPGGADTQYF.

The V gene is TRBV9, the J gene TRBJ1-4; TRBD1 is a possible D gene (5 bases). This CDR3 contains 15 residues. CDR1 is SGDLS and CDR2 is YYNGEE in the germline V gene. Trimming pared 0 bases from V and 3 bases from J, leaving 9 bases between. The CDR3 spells CASSVAQGANEKLFF. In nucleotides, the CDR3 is TGTGCCAGCAGCGTAGCCCAGGGAGCTAATGAAAAACTGTTTTTT.